The 26 T cell receptor beta chains reported below all come from one sample, sequenced in a study of cytomegalovirus exposure and HLA in healthy donors. Measured with immunoSEQ multiplex PCR; TCRdb has only the in-frame clones, and not every one. The sample records over 55,000 clones, 90% being singletons. What was sequenced was PBMCs. Every receptor here comes from a young man in good health and CMV-seronegative.

Only one count was recorded for this clone. The chain couples TRBV5-1 to TRBJ1-2; D gene uncertain. Germline V lookup: CDR1 SGHRS, CDR2 YFSETQ. CDR3 size: 14 residues. V was trimmed by 1 base and J by 4 bases, leaving 11 bases between them. CDR3 in DNA: TGCGCCAGCAGCTTGCGAGGATCCGCCTATGGCTACACCTTC. Its protein is CASSLRGSAYGYTF.

In this sample, this clone turned up once. The V call is TRBV2, the J call TRBJ2-7; 11 positions match TRBD2. This CDR3 has 14 amino acids. CDR1 SNHLY and CDR2 FYNNEI come from the germline V gene. With V trimmed by 7 bases and J by 4 bases, 6 bases remained unmatched. The CDR3 bases are TGTGCCAGCAAGCGGGGGACTAGCGGATACGAGCAGTACTTC. Translated, it gives CASKRGTSGYEQYF.

This chain links TRBV9 with TRBJ2-2; 9 bases are shared with TRBD2. The V and J ends lost 0 bases and 4 bases, in that order; junction bases with no gene match: 4. The CDR3 is 16 residues long. Germline assignment: CDR1 SGDLS and CDR2 YYNGEE. CDR3 residues: CASSVAAGGPTGELFF. In nucleotides, the CDR3 is TGTGCCAGCAGCGTAGCGGCGGGAGGGCCCACCGGGGAGCTGTTTTTT.

The table lists this clone with a count of one. The chain combines TRBV5-1 with TRBJ2-5; the match to TRBD2 covers 11 bases. CDR1 is SGHRS, CDR2 YFSETQ, per germline. The V segment lost 2 bases and the J segment 1 base; nucleotides outside the gene matches: 7. This CDR3 is built from 17 residues. CDR3 nucleotide sequence: TGCGCCAGCAGCTTATGGGGTAGCGGGAGGGCCCAAGAGACCCAGTACTTC. The encoded protein is CASSLWGSGRAQETQYF. Full variable domain (remainder filled in from reference TRBV5-1 and TRBJ2-5): KAGVTQTPRYLIKTRGQQVTLSCSPISGHRSVSWYQQTPGQGLQFLFEYFSETQRNKGNFPGRFSGRQFSNSRSEMNVSTLELGDSALYLCASSLWGSGRAQETQYFGPGTRLLVL.

This clone has a single count. The chain employs TRBV6-1 and TRBJ1-2; D is possibly TRBD1 (5 bases). Per the germline V gene, CDR1 is MNHNS and CDR2 is SASEGT. The CDR3 runs 13 residues. With 2 bases removed from V and 8 bases from J, the gap between germline ends came to 12 bases. CDR3 bases: TGTGCCAGCAGTGAATCTCAGGGTCTAGGCTACACCTTC. It yields the protein CASSESQGLGYTF.

This rearrangement joins TRBV5-1 to TRBJ1-2; the match to TRBD1 covers 9 bases. This CDR3 region has 14 residues. The germline V gene has CDR1 SGHRS and CDR2 YFSETQ. Trimming at V came to 3 bases and at J to 6 bases, leaving 6 bases not matched to a gene. As DNA, the CDR3 is TGCGCCAGCAGCTCGGACAGGGGTTTGGATGGCTACACCTTC. It codes for CASSSDRGLDGYTF.

The chain is built from TRBV9 and TRBJ2-1; D is unclear. Germline V gene lookup returns CDR1 SGDLS and CDR2 YYNGEE. V lost 0 bases and J lost 0, with 10 bases in between. This CDR3 spans 16 amino acids. CDR3 region: CASSVAFGSSYNEQFF. Here the CDR3 DNA reads TGTGCCAGCAGCGTAGCTTTCGGTAGCTCCTACAATGAGCAGTTCTTC.

This clone was detected a few times. The chain combines TRBV7-2 with TRBJ2-3; D gene uncertain. Deletions cut 1 base from V and 2 bases from J, with 7 bases between. Per germline, CDR1 SGHTA and CDR2 FQGNSA. CDR3 length: 14 amino acids. The CDR3 here is CASSLGHTTDTQYF. CDR3 DNA sequence: TGTGCCAGCAGCTTAGGACACACCACAGATACGCAGTATTTT.

This chain links TRBV2 with TRBJ1-2, with TRBD1 matching over 7 bases. The CDR3 length is 15 residues. V was clipped by 0 bases and J by 5 bases; unmatched bases: 6. The germline gives CDR1 SNHLY, CDR2 FYNNEI. The CDR3 sequence is CASSEAGQIGYGYTF. The CDR3 DNA follows: TGTGCCAGCAGTGAAGCGGGACAGATTGGTTATGGCTACACCTTC.

This clone was counted a single time. The chain couples TRBV7-3 to TRBJ2-1; 7 bases line up with TRBD1. The V gene's germline CDR1 is SGHTA and CDR2 FQGTGA. Trimming at V came to 5 bases and at J to 8 bases, leaving 12 bases not matched to a gene. The CDR3 has 15 residues. The CDR3 region is CASSHDRVSGDEQFF. CDR3 in DNA: TGTGCCAGCAGCCATGACAGGGTATCTGGCGATGAGCAGTTCTTC.

This clone is a singleton in its sample. J is TRBJ1-4 and V is TRBV28; the match to TRBD1 covers 11 bases. This CDR3 is built from 15 residues. The V segment lost 3 bases and the J segment 8 bases; nucleotides outside the gene matches: 5. Germline V gene data show CDR1 as MDHEN and CDR2 as SYDVKM. Here the CDR3 reads CASSFSGTGGEKLFF. The DNA of the CDR3 is TGTGCCAGCAGTTTTTCCGGGACAGGGGGGGAAAAACTGTTTTTT. Using reference TRBV28 and TRBJ1-4 for the parts outside the CDR3, the full variable domain is DVKVTQSSRYLVKRTGEKVFLECVQDMDHENMFWYRQDPGLGLRLIYFSYDVKMKEKGDIPEGYSVSREKKERFSLILESASTNQTSMYLCASSFSGTGGEKLFFGSGTQLSVL.

This sequence joins TRBV11-2 and TRBJ2-3; 13 bases map to TRBD2. This CDR3 comprises 15 residues. Germline values: CDR1 SGHAT, CDR2 FQNNGV. V gave up 3 bases and J gave up 6 bases; unmatched junction bases: 3. CDR3 residues: CASSLTSGRLDTQYF. The CDR3 DNA reads TGTGCCAGCAGCTTGACTAGCGGGAGGTTGGATACGCAGTATTTT. The variable domain in full, completed from reference TRBV11-2 and TRBJ2-3, reads EAGVAQSPRYKIIEKRQSVAFWCNPISGHATLYWYQQILGQGPKLLIQFQNNGVVDDSQLPKDRFSAERLKGVDSTLKIQPAKLEDSAVYLCASSLTSGRLDTQYFGPGTRLTVL.

The chain uses TRBV19 and TRBJ2-7; D is perhaps TRBD2 (7 bases). Germline V gene sequence: CDR1 LNHDA, CDR2 SQIVND (reference sequence). The germline V and J ends were trimmed by 6 bases and 0 bases, with 15 bases remaining between them. The CDR3 runs 15 residues. CDR3 in amino acids: CASSGGLGRSYEQYF. As DNA, the CDR3 is TGTGCCAGTAGCGGGGGGCTGGGCCGCTCCTACGAGCAGTACTTC.

The V and J genes are TRBV19 and TRBJ1-5; 11 bases map to TRBD1. Germline CDR1 LNHDA, CDR2 SQIVND (reference sequence). The CDR3 totals 15 residues. V lost 7 bases and J lost 4; bases outside the gene matches: 6. The CDR3 reads CASNLDRGLNQPQHF. For the CDR3, the DNA is TGTGCCAGTAACTTGGACAGGGGGCTGAATCAGCCCCAGCATTTT. The variable domain in full, with the rest retrieved from reference TRBV19 and TRBJ1-5, is DGGITQSPKYLFRKEGQNVTLSCEQNLNHDAMYWYRQDPGQGLRLIYYSQIVNDFQKGDIAEGYSVSREKKESFPLTVTSAQKNPTAFYLCASNLDRGLNQPQHFGDGTRLSIL.

The chain combines TRBV27 with TRBJ1-1; weak D call: TRBD1 (6 bases). This CDR3 is built from 14 residues. The germline V and J ends were trimmed by 3 bases and 10 bases, with 18 bases remaining between them. Per the germline V gene, CDR1 is MNHEY and CDR2 is SMNVEV (reference sequence). The CDR3 protein is CASSFQRQVTRAFF. CDR3 DNA: TGTGCCAGCAGTTTTCAACGACAGGTAACGCGAGCTTTCTTT.

This clone is a singleton in its sample. The junction shows a germline mismatch at one end, possibly a read error. The chain employs TRBV5-1 and TRBJ2-7, with D possibly being TRBD1 (5 bases). Germline assignment: CDR1 SGHRS and CDR2 YFSETQ. The CDR3 covers 14 residues. Written as DNA, the CDR3 is TGCGCCAGCAGCTTGGGCAGGGTCTCCCACGAGCAGTACTTC. Translation: CASSLGRVSHEQYF. Looking up the rest from reference TRBV5-1 and TRBJ2-7 gives the full variable domain: KAGVTQTPRYLIKTRGQQVTLSCSPISGHRSVSWYQQTPGQGLQFLFEYFSETQRNKGNFPGRFSGRQFSNSRSEMNVSTLELGDSALYLCASSLGRVSHEQYFGPGTRLTVT.

This chain links TRBV9 with TRBJ1-2; TRBD1 matches at 10 bases. The germline CDR1 and CDR2 sequences are SGDLS and YYNGEE. CDR3 length: 15 residues. V was clipped by 4 bases and J by 7 bases; unmatched bases: 10. This CDR3 is CASSPLGQGGGGYTF. Written as DNA, the CDR3 is TGTGCCAGCAGCCCTCTCGGACAGGGGGGGGGTGGCTACACCTTC.

This chain joins TRBV7-2 and TRBJ1-1; D ambiguous. The CDR3 runs 16 residues. Per germline, CDR1 SGHTA and CDR2 FQGNSA. The V end was cut by 2 bases, the J end by 3 bases, with 16 bases between. CDR3 sequence reads: CASSLRRESRDTEAFF. The CDR3 region has the DNA TGTGCCAGCAGCTTAAGGCGGGAGTCAAGAGACACTGAAGCTTTCTTT.

CDR3 nucleotides: TGTGCCAGCAGCGAGGGACAGGGCACGTACACCATATATTTT. Translated: CASSEGQGTYTIYF. This chain uses TRBV9 with TRBJ1-3; 9 bases are a match to TRBD1. J lost 8 bases, V lost 3 bases, and 6 bases had no gene match. CDR3 length equals 14 residues. Germline V gene sequence: CDR1 SGDLS, CDR2 YYNGEE.

The chain employs TRBV6-1 and TRBJ1-1; 10 nucleotides align to TRBD1. Germline V gives CDR1 MNHNS, CDR2 SASEGT. J lost 11 bases, V lost 1 base, and 10 bases had no gene match. This CDR3 is 15 amino acids long. Written as DNA, the CDR3 is TGTGCCAGCAGTGAAGAGGGACAGGGGCCTCGTTGGGCTTTCTTT. Its translation is CASSEEGQGPRWAFF.

This clone appeared once. The CDR3 DNA is TGCGCCAGCAGCTCCGGGACAGGGTCCTACGAGCAGTACTTC. Translated, it gives CASSSGTGSYEQYF. This sequence joins TRBV10-1 and TRBJ2-7; 9 bases map to TRBD1. Germline V gene data show CDR1 as WNHNN and CDR2 as SYGVQD (reference sequence). V dropped 6 bases and J dropped 1; count of bases not matched to a gene: 4. The CDR3 extends over 14 amino acids.

The V gene is TRBV29-1, the J gene TRBJ2-1; D uncertain. Looked up from germline, CDR1 is SQVTM and CDR2 is ANQGSEA. The CDR3 spans 10 residues. V lost 6 bases, J lost 10 bases, and 10 bases lay in between. This CDR3 reads CSVVVREQFF. DNA for the CDR3: TGCAGCGTCGTCGTGAGGGAGCAGTTCTTC.

CDR3 nucleotide sequence: TGTGCCAGCAGGAGTTTCCTCAGCCGGGCTAGCGGATTCAATGAGCAGTTCTTC. As protein: CASRSFLSRASGFNEQFF. This chain links TRBV27 with TRBJ2-1; 7 bases match TRBD2. CDR1 MNHEY and CDR2 SMNVEV come from the germline V gene (reference sequence). The CDR3 consists of 18 residues. Unmatched junction bases numbered 20, after V lost 6 bases and J lost 6 bases.

This clone is a singleton in its sample. CDR3 in amino acids: CASTPLAGLYEQYF. CDR3 DNA sequence: TGTGCCAGCACCCCCCTAGCGGGACTATACGAGCAGTACTTC. This chain uses TRBV28 with TRBJ2-7; 9 positions agree with TRBD2. The CDR3 is 14 amino acids. Germline lookup yields CDR1 MDHEN and CDR2 SYDVKM. Trimming cost V 7 bases and J 4 bases; bases outside gene matches: 8.

The J gene is TRBJ2-1, the V gene TRBV5-1; D is undetermined. Trimming took 2 bases from V and 3 from J, leaving 9 bases between them. CDR3 length: 14 residues. Per the germline V gene, CDR1 is SGHRS and CDR2 is YFSETQ. In nucleotides, the CDR3 is TGCGCCAGCAGCTTTGGCGGCTACTACAATGAGCAGTTCTTC. Its protein is CASSFGGYYNEQFF.

The chain combines TRBV18 with TRBJ2-7, with a possible D match to TRBD2 (6 bases). With 2 bases removed from V and 6 bases from J, the gap between germline ends came to 14 bases. CDR1 KGHSH and CDR2 LQKENI come from the germline V gene. This CDR3 has 14 residues. The CDR3 sequence: CASSPSAGFSEQYF. CDR3 bases: TGTGCCAGCTCACCAAGTGCGGGGTTCTCCGAGCAGTACTTC.